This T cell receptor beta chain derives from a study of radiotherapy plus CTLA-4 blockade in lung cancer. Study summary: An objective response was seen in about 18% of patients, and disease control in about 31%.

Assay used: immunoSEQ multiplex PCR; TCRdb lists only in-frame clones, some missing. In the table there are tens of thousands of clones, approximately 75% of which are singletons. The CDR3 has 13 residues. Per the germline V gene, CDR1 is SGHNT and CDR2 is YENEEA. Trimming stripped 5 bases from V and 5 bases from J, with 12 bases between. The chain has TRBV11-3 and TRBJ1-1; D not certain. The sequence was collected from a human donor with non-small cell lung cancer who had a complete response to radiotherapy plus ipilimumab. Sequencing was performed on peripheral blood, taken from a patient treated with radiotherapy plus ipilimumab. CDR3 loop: CASSTPPRTEAFF. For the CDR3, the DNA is TGTGCCAGCAGCACCCCCCCTAGGACTGAAGCTTTCTTT.